The clone carrying this TCR beta chain turned up a few times. Its antigen is currently unknown. This entry belongs to a study of beta chain features in type 1 diabetes. Overall study context: The samples had more than 95 million sorted cells examined in all.

Sequencing targeted expressed TCRB transcripts, as all isolated RNA had been reverse transcribed. TCRdb's table, derived via immunoSEQ multiplex PCR, lists solely in-frame clones and lacks some. The table includes over 700,000 clones, roughly 15% detected once. Study results and caveats: An over-representation of cells with high TCR expression could result from cDNA sequencing. It was possible that PCR favored shorter templates, equally so in patients and controls.

V was cut by 7 bases and J by 3 bases, with 13 bases left in between. This CDR3 spans 14 amino acids. Germline V gives CDR1 SGHAT, CDR2 FQDESV (reference sequence). Sequencing was carried out using naive CD4+ T cells from blood. The V gene is TRBV11-1, the J gene TRBJ1-5; possibly TRBD1 for D (5 bases). This sequence was found in a young woman in good health. The CDR3 DNA follows: TGTGCCAGCATCCCAGACAGCCTCAATCAGCCCCAGCATTTT. This sequence encodes CASIPDSLNQPQHF.